These 8 T cell receptor beta chains came from one sample sequenced in a study of T cells after yellow fever vaccination. From the 5' RACE reads, TCRdb called clonotypes with MiXCR, one entry per CDR3 protein. The sample carries some 300,000 distinct CDR3 sequences, roughly 3.5% recorded once. The sample consisted of PBMCs, taken on the day of the yellow fever booster vaccination. Every receptor here comes from a man between 18 and 29 years old who received the YFV17D yellow fever vaccine.

In its sample, this clonotype was seen many times. This sequence joins TRBV5-6 and TRBJ1-5, with a possible D match to TRBD1 (6 bases). The CDR3 covers 16 residues. The germline V and J ends were trimmed by 0 bases and 0 bases, with 10 bases remaining between them. Germline V gives CDR1 SGHDT, CDR2 YYEEEE. CDR3 nucleotides: TGTGCCAGCAGCTTGGGGACAGAATATAGCAATCAGCCCCAGCATTTT. It codes for CASSLGTEYSNQPQHF.

This clonotype was observed many times. The chain links TRBV5-4 to TRBJ2-3, with D unclear. The CDR3 covers 11 residues. Germline-derived CDR1 and CDR2 are SGHNT and YYREEE (reference sequence). Deletions cut 4 bases from V and 5 bases from J, with 5 bases between. DNA of the CDR3: TGTGCCAGCAGCGCGCGAGATACGCAGTATTTT. Its protein product is CASSARDTQYF.

This chain links TRBV6-6 with TRBJ2-2, with 9 bases identical to TRBD1. CDR1 and CDR2 from the germline V gene are MNHNY and SVGAGI (reference sequence). This CDR3 contains 15 residues. V shed 6 bases, J shed 6 bases, and the junction held 8 bases outside the gene matches. CDR3 bases: TGTGCCAGCAGCCCAGGGACAGGGAGGGCCGGGGAGCTGTTTTTT. Protein product: CASSPGTGRAGELFF.

This clonotype came up many times. The chain uses TRBV7-9 and TRBJ1-2, with 7 bases that match TRBD1. V lost 0 bases and J lost 4; bases outside the gene matches: 5. The CDR3 sequence is 15 residues long. CDR1 SEHNR and CDR2 FQNEAQ come from the germline V gene (reference sequence). CDR3 nucleotide sequence: TGTGCCAGCAGCTTAGCCCAGGGGGGGACCTATGGCTACACCTTC. Translated, it gives CASSLAQGGTYGYTF. Complete variable domain (other parts from reference TRBV7-9 and TRBJ1-2): DTGVSQNPRHKITKRGQNVTFRCDPISEHNRLYWYRQTLGQGPEFLTYFQNEAQLEKSRLLSDRFSAERPKGSFSTLEIQRTEQGDSAMYLCASSLAQGGTYGYTFGSGTRLTVV.

This clonotype was recorded at least ten times. This chain links TRBV5-1 with TRBJ1-5; D remains unclear. V was cut by 4 bases and J by 3 bases, with 11 bases left in between. The CDR3 is 14 amino acids. CDR1 SGHRS and CDR2 YFSETQ come from the germline V gene. CDR3 DNA sequence: TGCGCCAGCAGCGTGGGAGGAAACAATCAGCCCCAGCATTTT. Translated: CASSVGGNNQPQHF.

The chain has TRBV5-1 and TRBJ1-4, with a tentative D call TRBD1 (5 bases). CDR3 length equals 14 residues. Germline CDR1 and CDR2: SGHRS and YFSETQ. V was clipped by 3 bases and J by 6 bases, with 12 bases between them. CDR3 sequence reads: CASSSDRADEKLFF. The CDR3 nucleotides are TGCGCCAGCAGCTCTGACAGAGCTGATGAAAAACTGTTTTTT.

In this sample, this clonotype turned up a few times. The CDR3 nucleotides read TGTGCCAGCAGCTCGACAGGGGCTGGAAACACCATATATTTT. Encoded protein: CASSSTGAGNTIYF. The rearrangement joins TRBV7-2 to TRBJ1-3; 8 bases match TRBD1. The CDR3 has 14 amino acids. The V gene's germline CDR1 is SGHTA and CDR2 FQGNSA. V was clipped by 4 bases and J by 2 bases; unmatched bases: 1.

This clonotype was counted ten times or more. The chain carries TRBV5-1 and TRBJ2-6; D may be TRBD1 or TRBD2 (6 bases each). Trimming shortened V by 1 base and J by 1 base, and 12 bases separated the two germline ends. The CDR3 is made up of 17 amino acids. Germline lookup yields CDR1 SGHRS and CDR2 YFSETQ. This CDR3 is CASSLRGPESGANVLTF. CDR3 in DNA: TGCGCCAGCAGCTTGCGGGGGCCGGAGTCTGGGGCCAACGTCCTGACTTTC.